A selection of T cell receptor beta chains follows, all from one sample in a study of blood T cell repertoires in COVID-19. TCRdb's table, derived via immunoSEQ multiplex PCR, lists solely in-frame clones and lacks some. This table holds roughly 290,000 clones, approximately 86% found once. The specimen was peripheral blood. These receptors were obtained from a woman aged 45-65 years with active or convalescent COVID-19. CDR3s include the opening cysteine and the closing phenylalanine or tryptophan. Fields, in order: clone size, D gene, V gene, J gene, CDR3 protein, CDR3 DNA. D genes are given only for firm matches. Rows give clone size only sometimes, using once, few, many, or a class for an expanded clone.

clone size: -
D gene: -
V gene: TRBV14
J gene: TRBJ1-1
CDR3 protein: CASSPEHLRTEAFF
CDR3 DNA: TGTGCCAGCAGCCCAGAGCATCTACGGACTGAAGCTTTCTTT

clone size: -
D gene: TRBD1
V gene: TRBV28
J gene: TRBJ1-3
CDR3 protein: CASSPSRGPFGNTIYF
CDR3 DNA: TGTGCCAGCAGTCCTAGCAGGGGGCCTTTTGGAAACACCATATATTTT

clone size: -
D gene: -
V gene: TRBV7-8
J gene: TRBJ2-5
CDR3 protein: CASSPRDSQETQYF
CDR3 DNA: TGTGCCAGCAGCCCCCGGGACTCCCAAGAGACCCAGTACTTC

clone size: -
D gene: -
V gene: TRBV2
J gene: TRBJ2-1
CDR3 protein: CADGVRSDNEQFF
CDR3 DNA: TGTGCCGACGGGGTTCGGAGCGACAATGAGCAGTTCTTC

clone size: -
D gene: -
V gene: TRBV29-1
J gene: TRBJ1-1
CDR3 protein: CSVGDLETFF
CDR3 DNA: TGCAGCGTTGGAGACCTCGAGACTTTCTTT

clone size: -
D gene: -
V gene: TRBV9
J gene: TRBJ1-5
CDR3 protein: CASSGGPGGPQHF
CDR3 DNA: TGTGCCAGCAGCGGGGGCCCCGGGGGGCCCCAGCATTTT

clone size: -
D gene: TRBD2
V gene: TRBV2
J gene: TRBJ2-1
CDR3 protein: CASSEREGREQFF
CDR3 DNA: TGTGCCAGCTCTGAGCGGGAGGGCCGTGAGCAGTTCTTC

clone size: -
D gene: TRBD2
V gene: TRBV4-1
J gene: TRBJ2-3
CDR3 protein: CASSQVLAGGPTDTQYF
CDR3 DNA: TGCGCCAGCAGCCAAGTATTAGCGGGAGGGCCCACAGATACGCAGTATTTT

clone size: once
D gene: -
V gene: TRBV1
J gene: TRBJ2-3
CDR3 protein: CTSLGAGGPGTDTQYF
CDR3 DNA: TGCACCAGCCTGGGGGCGGGAGGGCCTGGTACAGATACGCAGTATTTT

clone size: -
D gene: -
V gene: TRBV4-1
J gene: TRBJ2-1
CDR3 protein: CASSQANLGDEQFF
CDR3 DNA: TGCGCCAGCAGCCAAGCGAACCTGGGCGATGAGCAGTTCTTC

clone size: -
D gene: -
V gene: TRBV29-1
J gene: TRBJ1-5
CDR3 protein: CSVVLTEYQPQHF
CDR3 DNA: TGCAGCGTTGTGTTGACAGAGTATCAGCCCCAGCATTTT

clone size: few
D gene: TRBD2
V gene: TRBV2
J gene: TRBJ2-1
CDR3 protein: CASSEASGGTSPGEQFF
CDR3 DNA: TGTGCCAGCAGTGAAGCAAGCGGGGGGACGTCTCCGGGTGAGCAGTTCTTC

clone size: -
D gene: -
V gene: TRBV2
J gene: TRBJ2-6
CDR3 protein: CASSISPVSGANVLTF
CDR3 DNA: TGTGCCAGCAGTATTTCCCCCGTCTCTGGGGCCAACGTCCTGACTTTC

clone size: once
D gene: -
V gene: TRBV19
J gene: TRBJ2-7
CDR3 protein: CASSISKGEQYF
CDR3 DNA: TGTGCCAGTAGTATTTCCAAGGGGGAGCAGTACTTC

clone size: once
D gene: TRBD1
V gene: TRBV5-1
J gene: TRBJ1-2
CDR3 protein: CASRQGADYGYTF
CDR3 DNA: TGCGCCAGCAGACAGGGGGCGGACTATGGCTACACCTTC

clone size: -
D gene: TRBD2
V gene: TRBV12-5
J gene: TRBJ2-3
CDR3 protein: CASGRAVGLAGTDTQYF
CDR3 DNA: TGTGCTAGTGGCCGGGCTGTAGGACTAGCGGGGACAGATACGCAGTATTTT

clone size: -
D gene: -
V gene: TRBV12-3/TRBV12-4
J gene: TRBJ1-1
CDR3 protein: CASSSRELTEAFF
CDR3 DNA: TGTGCCAGCAGTTCCCGGGAACTCACTGAAGCTTTCTTT

clone size: once
D gene: TRBD1
V gene: TRBV3-1/TRBV3-2
J gene: TRBJ2-2
CDR3 protein: CASSQGGTGHTGELFF
CDR3 DNA: TGTGCCAGCAGCCAAGGCGGGACAGGGCACACCGGGGAGCTGTTTTTT

clone size: -
D gene: TRBD1
V gene: TRBV6-4
J gene: TRBJ2-7
CDR3 protein: CASTLTPGQATAYEQYF
CDR3 DNA: TGTGCCAGCACTCTAACGCCGGGACAGGCCACCGCCTACGAGCAGTACTTC

clone size: -
D gene: TRBD2
V gene: TRBV11-3
J gene: TRBJ2-5
CDR3 protein: CASSSTPGGQETQYF
CDR3 DNA: TGTGCCAGCAGCTCCACCCCGGGGGGCCAAGAGACCCAGTACTTC

clone size: few
D gene: -
V gene: TRBV25-1
J gene: TRBJ1-1
CDR3 protein: CASSDPDRNTEAFF
CDR3 DNA: TGTGCCAGCAGTGACCCGGACAGGAACACTGAAGCTTTCTTT

clone size: few
D gene: TRBD1
V gene: TRBV18
J gene: TRBJ2-3
CDR3 protein: CASGRDRGGDTQYF
CDR3 DNA: TGTGCCAGCGGCCGGGACAGGGGAGGAGATACGCAGTATTTT

clone size: -
D gene: TRBD2
V gene: TRBV6-5
J gene: TRBJ2-1
CDR3 protein: CASSYGWTSDGEQFF
CDR3 DNA: TGTGCCAGCAGTTACGGTTGGACTAGCGACGGTGAGCAGTTCTTC

clone size: -
D gene: -
V gene: TRBV27
J gene: TRBJ1-5
CDR3 protein: CASSFQAGQQPQHF
CDR3 DNA: TGTGCCAGCAGTTTTCAGGCAGGCCAACAGCCCCAGCATTTT

clone size: -
D gene: -
V gene: TRBV12-3/TRBV12-4
J gene: TRBJ1-2
CDR3 protein: CASSLTLNYGYTF
CDR3 DNA: TGTGCCAGCAGTTTGACATTGAACTATGGCTACACCTTC

clone size: -
D gene: -
V gene: TRBV10-3
J gene: TRBJ1-1
CDR3 protein: CAISEIRGGPTEAFF
CDR3 DNA: TGTGCCATCAGTGAGATCCGGGGGGGCCCCACTGAAGCTTTCTTT

clone size: -
D gene: TRBD2
V gene: TRBV7-6
J gene: TRBJ2-3
CDR3 protein: CASSITSGSRDTQYF
CDR3 DNA: TGTGCCAGCAGCATAACTAGCGGGAGTAGAGATACGCAGTATTTT

clone size: -
D gene: TRBD1
V gene: TRBV18
J gene: TRBJ1-2
CDR3 protein: CASSPGTATPRYGYTF
CDR3 DNA: TGTGCCAGCTCACCCGGGACAGCCACCCCGCGCTATGGCTACACCTTC

clone size: once
D gene: TRBD1
V gene: TRBV4-1
J gene: TRBJ2-3
CDR3 protein: CASSQFTGTGGTDTQYF
CDR3 DNA: TGCGCCAGCAGCCAATTCACCGGGACAGGGGGAACAGATACGCAGTATTTT

clone size: -
D gene: TRBD1
V gene: TRBV4-1
J gene: TRBJ2-7
CDR3 protein: CASSHPGTGQSYEQYF
CDR3 DNA: TGCGCCAGCAGCCATCCTGGGACAGGGCAATCCTACGAGCAGTACTTC

clone size: -
D gene: -
V gene: TRBV5-1
J gene: TRBJ2-2
CDR3 protein: CASSWASNTGELFF
CDR3 DNA: TGCGCCAGCAGCTGGGCTTCGAACACCGGGGAGCTGTTTTTT

clone size: -
D gene: TRBD1
V gene: TRBV7-2
J gene: TRBJ2-2
CDR3 protein: CAGNDRGTGELFF
CDR3 DNA: TGTGCCGGAAACGACAGGGGGACCGGGGAGCTGTTTTTT

clone size: -
D gene: TRBD1
V gene: TRBV24-1
J gene: TRBJ2-1
CDR3 protein: CATSGFQTGKSSDEQFF
CDR3 DNA: TGTGCCACCAGTGGGTTTCAGACAGGGAAGAGTAGCGATGAGCAGTTCTTC

clone size: -
D gene: -
V gene: TRBV2
J gene: TRBJ1-5
CDR3 protein: CASSQQTGRGQPQHF
CDR3 DNA: TGTGCCAGCAGTCAACAGACAGGCCGGGGTCAGCCCCAGCATTTT

clone size: -
D gene: -
V gene: TRBV12-5
J gene: TRBJ1-5
CDR3 protein: CASGFQVLGPQHF
CDR3 DNA: TGTGCTAGTGGTTTCCAGGTACTGGGGCCCCAGCATTTT

clone size: -
D gene: TRBD1
V gene: TRBV7-9
J gene: TRBJ2-3
CDR3 protein: CASSSIRGITDTQYF
CDR3 DNA: TGTGCCAGCAGCTCGATCAGGGGGATCACAGATACGCAGTATTTT

clone size: -
D gene: TRBD1
V gene: TRBV28
J gene: TRBJ1-1
CDR3 protein: CASSPAGTGGTEAFF
CDR3 DNA: TGTGCCAGCAGTCCCGCCGGGACAGGGGGCACTGAAGCTTTCTTT

clone size: -
D gene: -
V gene: TRBV7-9
J gene: TRBJ2-1
CDR3 protein: CASSLARAGEQFF
CDR3 DNA: TGTGCCAGCAGCTTAGCGCGGGCGGGGGAGCAGTTCTTC

clone size: -
D gene: -
V gene: TRBV6-5
J gene: TRBJ2-7
CDR3 protein: CASLLTGSIGEQYF
CDR3 DNA: TGTGCCAGCTTGCTAACCGGGAGCATCGGCGAGCAGTACTTC

clone size: -
D gene: -
V gene: TRBV21-1
J gene: TRBJ2-6
CDR3 protein: CAIPGGGCNSGANVLTF
CDR3 DNA: TGTGCCATCCCCGGGGGAGGATGCAACTCTGGGGCCAACGTCCTGACTTTC

clone size: -
D gene: TRBD1
V gene: TRBV6-5
J gene: TRBJ1-5
CDR3 protein: CASRRGTGDQPQHF
CDR3 DNA: TGTGCCAGCAGAAGAGGGACAGGGGATCAGCCCCAGCATTTT

clone size: -
D gene: -
V gene: TRBV3-1/TRBV3-2
J gene: TRBJ1-2
CDR3 protein: CASSQDWQKSNYGYTF
CDR3 DNA: TGTGCCAGCAGCCAAGATTGGCAGAAATCTAACTATGGCTACACCTTC

clone size: -
D gene: -
V gene: TRBV27
J gene: TRBJ2-5
CDR3 protein: CASSLEGTLGETQYF
CDR3 DNA: TGTGCCAGCAGTTTGGAGGGCACACTGGGGGAGACCCAGTACTTC

clone size: -
D gene: TRBD1
V gene: TRBV9
J gene: TRBJ1-4
CDR3 protein: CASSASGTGGEKLFF
CDR3 DNA: TGTGCCAGCAGCGCGAGCGGGACAGGGGGCGAAAAACTGTTTTTT

clone size: -
D gene: -
V gene: TRBV2
J gene: TRBJ1-5
CDR3 protein: CASSEDRGGNQPQHF
CDR3 DNA: TGTGCCAGCAGTGAAGATCGGGGGGGCAATCAGCCCCAGCATTTT